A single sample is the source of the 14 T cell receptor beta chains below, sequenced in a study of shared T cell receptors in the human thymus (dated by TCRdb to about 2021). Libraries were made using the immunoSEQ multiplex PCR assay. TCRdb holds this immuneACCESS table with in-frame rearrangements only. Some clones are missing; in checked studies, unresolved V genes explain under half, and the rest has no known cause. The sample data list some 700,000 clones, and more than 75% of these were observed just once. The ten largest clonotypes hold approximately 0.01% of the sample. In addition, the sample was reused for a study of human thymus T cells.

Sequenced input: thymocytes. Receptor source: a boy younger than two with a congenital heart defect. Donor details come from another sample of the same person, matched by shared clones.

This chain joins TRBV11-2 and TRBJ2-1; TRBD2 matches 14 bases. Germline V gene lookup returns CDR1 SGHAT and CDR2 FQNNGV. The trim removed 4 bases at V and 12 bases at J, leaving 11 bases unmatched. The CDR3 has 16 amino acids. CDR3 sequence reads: CASSSTSGRASGWQFF. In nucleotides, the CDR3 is TGTGCCAGCAGCTCGACTAGCGGGAGGGCCTCAGGGTGGCAGTTCTTC. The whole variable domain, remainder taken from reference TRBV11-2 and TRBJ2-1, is EAGVAQSPRYKIIEKRQSVAFWCNPISGHATLYWYQQILGQGPKLLIQFQNNGVVDDSQLPKDRFSAERLKGVDSTLKIQPAKLEDSAVYLCASSSTSGRASGWQFFGPGTRLTVL.

For the CDR3, the DNA is TGTGCCAGTAGTATGCCCAGCGGAGATACGCAGTATTTT. Amino acids: CASSMPSGDTQYF. The V gene is TRBV19, the J gene TRBJ2-3, with D perhaps TRBD2 (5 bases). V lost 3 bases, J lost 5 bases, and 9 bases lay in between. Germline CDR1 LNHDA, CDR2 SQIVND (reference sequence). The CDR3 totals 13 residues.

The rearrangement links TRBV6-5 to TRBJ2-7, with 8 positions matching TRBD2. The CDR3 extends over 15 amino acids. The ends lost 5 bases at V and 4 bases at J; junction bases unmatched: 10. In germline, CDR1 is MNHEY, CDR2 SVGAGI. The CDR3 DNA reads TGTGCCAGCAGTGGTTTCCTAGCGGGTCCGTACGAGCAGTACTTC. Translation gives CASSGFLAGPYEQYF.

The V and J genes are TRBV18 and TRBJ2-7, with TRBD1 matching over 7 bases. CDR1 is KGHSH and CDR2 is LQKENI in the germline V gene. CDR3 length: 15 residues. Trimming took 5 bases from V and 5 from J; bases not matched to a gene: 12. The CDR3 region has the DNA TGTGCCAGCTCAATCCCGGGACAGAGGCACCACGAGCAGTACTTC. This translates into CASSIPGQRHHEQYF.

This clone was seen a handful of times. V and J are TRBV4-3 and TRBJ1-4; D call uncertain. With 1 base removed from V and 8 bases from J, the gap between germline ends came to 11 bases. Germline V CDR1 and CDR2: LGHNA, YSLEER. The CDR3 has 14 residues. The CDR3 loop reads CASSQVVRSEKLFF. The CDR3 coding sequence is TGCGCCAGCAGCCAAGTTGTCAGGTCCGAAAAACTGTTTTTT.

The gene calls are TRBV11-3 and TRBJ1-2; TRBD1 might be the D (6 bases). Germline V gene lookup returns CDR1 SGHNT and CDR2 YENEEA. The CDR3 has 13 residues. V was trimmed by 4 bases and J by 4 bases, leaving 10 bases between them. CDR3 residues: CASSSQDSYGYTF. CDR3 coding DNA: TGTGCCAGCAGCTCCCAGGACAGCTATGGCTACACCTTC.

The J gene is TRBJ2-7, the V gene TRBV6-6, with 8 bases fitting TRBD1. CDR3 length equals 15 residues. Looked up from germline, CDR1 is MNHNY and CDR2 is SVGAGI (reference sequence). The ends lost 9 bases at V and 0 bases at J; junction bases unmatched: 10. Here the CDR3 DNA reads TGTGCCAGTCTTATGGGGACAGGAGCCTCCTACGAGCAGTACTTC. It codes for CASLMGTGASYEQYF.

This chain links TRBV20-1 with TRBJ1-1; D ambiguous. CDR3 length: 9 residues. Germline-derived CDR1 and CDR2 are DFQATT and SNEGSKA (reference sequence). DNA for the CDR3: TGCAGCGCTCCGGGAGAAGCTTTCTTT. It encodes CSAPGEAFF.

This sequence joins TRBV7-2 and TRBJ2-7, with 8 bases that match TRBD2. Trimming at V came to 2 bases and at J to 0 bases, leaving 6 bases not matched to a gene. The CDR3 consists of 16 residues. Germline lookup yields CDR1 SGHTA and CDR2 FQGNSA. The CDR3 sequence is CASSLPRTSNSYEQYF. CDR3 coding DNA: TGTGCCAGCAGCTTACCCCGGACTAGCAACTCCTACGAGCAGTACTTC. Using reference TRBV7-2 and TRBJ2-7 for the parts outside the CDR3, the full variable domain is GAGVSQSPSNKVTEKGKDVELRCDPISGHTALYWYRQSLGQGLEFLIYFQGNSAPDKSGLPSDRFSAERTGGSVSTLTIQRTQQEDSAVYLCASSLPRTSNSYEQYFGPGTRLTVT.

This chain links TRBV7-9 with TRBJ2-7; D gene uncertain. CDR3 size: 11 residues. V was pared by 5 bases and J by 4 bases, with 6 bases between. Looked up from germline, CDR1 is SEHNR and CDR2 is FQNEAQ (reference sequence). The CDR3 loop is CASSPAYEQYF. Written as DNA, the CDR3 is TGTGCCAGCAGCCCTGCGTACGAGCAGTACTTC.

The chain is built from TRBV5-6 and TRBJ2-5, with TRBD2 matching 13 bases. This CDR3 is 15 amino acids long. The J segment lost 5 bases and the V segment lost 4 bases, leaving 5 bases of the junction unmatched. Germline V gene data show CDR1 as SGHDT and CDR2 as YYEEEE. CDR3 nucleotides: TGTGCCAGCAGCGCGGGACTAGCGGGAAGGGAGACCCAGTACTTC. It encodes CASSAGLAGRETQYF.

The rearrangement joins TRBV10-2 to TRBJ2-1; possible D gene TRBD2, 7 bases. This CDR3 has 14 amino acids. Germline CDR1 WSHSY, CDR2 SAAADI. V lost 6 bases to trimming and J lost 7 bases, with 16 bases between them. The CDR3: CASSWTRGGNEQFF. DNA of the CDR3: TGCGCCAGCAGCTGGACCAGGGGAGGGAATGAGCAGTTCTTC.

The CDR3 DNA is TGTGCCAGCAGTGTTGAACAGGGAACTAATGAAAAACTGTTTTTT. Protein sequence: CASSVEQGTNEKLFF. The V call is TRBV2, the J call TRBJ1-4; D perhaps matches TRBD1 (6 bases). CDR1 and CDR2 from the germline V gene are SNHLY and FYNNEI. With 4 bases removed from V and 1 base from J, the gap between germline ends came to 10 bases. There are 15 residues in the CDR3.

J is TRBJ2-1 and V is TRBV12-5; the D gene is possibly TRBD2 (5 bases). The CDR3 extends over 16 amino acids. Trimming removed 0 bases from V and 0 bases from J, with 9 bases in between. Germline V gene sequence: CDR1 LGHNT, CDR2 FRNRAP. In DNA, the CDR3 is TGTGCTAGTGGTTTGGTACGGGGTAGCTCCTACAATGAGCAGTTCTTC. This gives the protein CASGLVRGSSYNEQFF.